This T cell receptor (beta chain) was recorded in a study of T cells in Graves' hyperthyroidism and ophthalmopathy. Study outcomes and limitations: The majority of expanded thyroid clonotypes above 0.001 also appeared in blood.

The study left out patients who had uncontrolled infection, other autoimmune disease, pregnancy or lactation. This clonotype has ten or more counts. No antigen is known for it. Amplified regions were TCR beta CDR3 sequences from RNA transcripts. With the HTBI primer set, the TCR CDR3 went through a first round of RT-PCR. TCRdb used MiXCR to reprocess the multiplex PCR reads, holding one entry per CDR3 protein. The repertoire consists of 300,000 to 400,000 distinct CDR3 sequences, with 15% to 20% occurring once and the leading ten covering 45% to 55%. The sequenced sample consisted of blood. The sequence came from a woman aged 50 to 60 with Graves' hyperthyroidism.

In DNA form, the CDR3 reads TGTGCCAGCAGCCACACAGGGGGCACAGATACGCAGTATTTT. Translated, it gives CASSHTGGTDTQYF. The genes are TRBV11-2 and TRBJ2-3, with TRBD1 matching 7 bases. Germline V gene data show CDR1 as SGHAT and CDR2 as FQNNGV. J was trimmed by 1 base and V by 5 bases; bases with no gene match: 3. The CDR3 runs to 14 residues.